The 2 T cell receptor beta chains in this list originate from one sample, sequenced in a study of T-cell reconstitution after alpha-beta-depleted transplantation in children. For TCRbeta, the library was prepared with unique molecular identifiers. TCRdb itself ran the PCR reads through MiXCR, one entry per CDR3 protein. The data show just under 350,000 distinct CDR3 sequences, roughly 17% seen once. Source: PBMCs, mostly from graft donor cells, taken 360 days after TCRalphabeta/CD19-depleted stem cell transplant. The receptor set was obtained from a male patient between 2 and 15 years old who had a stem cell transplant for acute lymphoblastic leukemia, so the T cells may come from the graft donor.

The chain links TRBV20-1 to TRBJ2-7; 10 bases agree with TRBD2. Germline CDR1 is DFQATT and CDR2 is SNEGSKA (reference sequence). This CDR3 comprises 13 residues. The V and J ends lost 5 bases and 2 bases, in that order; junction bases with no gene match: 3. The CDR3 region has the DNA TGCAGTGCTGGGACTAGCGCAGCCTACGAGCAGTACTTC. It encodes CSAGTSAAYEQYF.

This clonotype was detected a few times. The V call is TRBV12-3 or TRBV12-4, the J call TRBJ2-1; 7 bases are a match to TRBD2. The CDR3 consists of 12 residues. V lost 6 bases to trimming and J lost 9 bases; unmatched junction nucleotides: 5. CDR3 residues: CASSLGGVEQFF. CDR3 sequence (DNA): TGTGCCAGCAGCTTGGGGGGGGTTGAGCAGTTCTTC.